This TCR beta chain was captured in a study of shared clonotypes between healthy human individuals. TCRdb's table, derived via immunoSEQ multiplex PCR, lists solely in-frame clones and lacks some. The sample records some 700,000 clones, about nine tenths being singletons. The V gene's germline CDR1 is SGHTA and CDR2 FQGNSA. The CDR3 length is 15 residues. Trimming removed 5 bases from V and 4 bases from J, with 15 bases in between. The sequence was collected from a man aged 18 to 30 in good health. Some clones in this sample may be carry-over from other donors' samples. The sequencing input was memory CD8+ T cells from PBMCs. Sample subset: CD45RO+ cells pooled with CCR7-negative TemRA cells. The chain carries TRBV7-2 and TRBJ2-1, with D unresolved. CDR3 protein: CASSTLWSRYNEQFF. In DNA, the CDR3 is TGTGCCAGCAGCACACTCTGGTCCCGATACAATGAGCAGTTCTTC. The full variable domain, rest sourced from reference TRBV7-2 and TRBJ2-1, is GAGVSQSPSNKVTEKGKDVELRCDPISGHTALYWYRQSLGQGLEFLIYFQGNSAPDKSGLPSDRFSAERTGGSVSTLTIQRTQQEDSAVYLCASSTLWSRYNEQFFGPGTRLTVL.